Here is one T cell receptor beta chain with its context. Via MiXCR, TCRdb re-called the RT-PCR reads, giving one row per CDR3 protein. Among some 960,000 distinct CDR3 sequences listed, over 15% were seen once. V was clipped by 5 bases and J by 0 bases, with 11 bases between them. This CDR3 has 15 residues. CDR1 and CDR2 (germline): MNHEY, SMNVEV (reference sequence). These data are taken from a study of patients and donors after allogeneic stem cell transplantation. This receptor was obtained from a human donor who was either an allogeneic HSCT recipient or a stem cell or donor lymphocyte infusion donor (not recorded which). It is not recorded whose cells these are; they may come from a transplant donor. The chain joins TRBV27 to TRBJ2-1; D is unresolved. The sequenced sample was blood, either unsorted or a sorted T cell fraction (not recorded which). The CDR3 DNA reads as TGTGCCAGCAGTCGCCGTCCTAGCTCCTACAATGAGCAGTTCTTC. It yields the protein CASSRRPSSYNEQFF.